Here is one TCR beta chain with its context. Its target is not known. These data belong to a study of STAT3 mutations in large granular lymphocyte leukemia. Study-level information: Roughly half the longitudinally sequenced T-LGLL patients had canonical STAT3 mutations.

Study conclusions and caveats: At least one immunodominant TCR beta clonotype appeared in every T-cell large granular lymphocyte leukemia patient. Persisting codominant clonotypes may have hidden a small pathogenic clone.

TCRbeta libraries averaged around 37,000 productive templates per sample. The table came from immunoSEQ multiplex PCR; TCRdb's copy has only in-frame clones and leaves some out. The data show about 6,000 clones, with just under 35% seen just once and around 15% held by the top ten. Germline lookup yields CDR1 SEHNR and CDR2 FQNEAQ (reference sequence). This CDR3 comprises 17 residues. The V and J ends lost 1 base and 4 bases, in that order; junction bases with no gene match: 8. This TCR was recovered from a woman between 35 and 50 years old with T-cell large granular lymphocyte leukemia. Some clones in this sample may be carry-over from other donors' samples. The sequencing sample was made of peripheral blood mononuclear cells. The V and J genes are TRBV7-9 and TRBJ2-3, with 10 bases matching TRBD1. The CDR3 sequence is CASSLGRDRGRSDTQYF. CDR3 bases: TGTGCCAGCAGCTTAGGTAGAGACAGGGGGCGCTCAGATACGCAGTATTTT. The full variable domain, with the rest looked up from reference TRBV7-9 and TRBJ2-3, is DTGVSQNPRHKITKRGQNVTFRCDPISEHNRLYWYRQTLGQGPEFLTYFQNEAQLEKSRLLSDRFSAERPKGSFSTLEIQRTEQGDSAMYLCASSLGRDRGRSDTQYFGPGTRLTVL.